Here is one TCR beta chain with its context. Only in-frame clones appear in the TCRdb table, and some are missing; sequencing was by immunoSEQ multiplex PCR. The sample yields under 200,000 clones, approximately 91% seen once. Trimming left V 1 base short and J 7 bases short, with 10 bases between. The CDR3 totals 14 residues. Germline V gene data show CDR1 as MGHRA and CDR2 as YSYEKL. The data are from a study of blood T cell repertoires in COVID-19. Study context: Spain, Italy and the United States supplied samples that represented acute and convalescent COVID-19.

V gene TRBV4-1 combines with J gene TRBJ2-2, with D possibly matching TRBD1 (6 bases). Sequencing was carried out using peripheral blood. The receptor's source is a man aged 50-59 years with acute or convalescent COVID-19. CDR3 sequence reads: CASSQGQVDGELFF. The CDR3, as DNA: TGCGCCAGCAGCCAAGGACAGGTCGACGGGGAGCTGTTTTTT.